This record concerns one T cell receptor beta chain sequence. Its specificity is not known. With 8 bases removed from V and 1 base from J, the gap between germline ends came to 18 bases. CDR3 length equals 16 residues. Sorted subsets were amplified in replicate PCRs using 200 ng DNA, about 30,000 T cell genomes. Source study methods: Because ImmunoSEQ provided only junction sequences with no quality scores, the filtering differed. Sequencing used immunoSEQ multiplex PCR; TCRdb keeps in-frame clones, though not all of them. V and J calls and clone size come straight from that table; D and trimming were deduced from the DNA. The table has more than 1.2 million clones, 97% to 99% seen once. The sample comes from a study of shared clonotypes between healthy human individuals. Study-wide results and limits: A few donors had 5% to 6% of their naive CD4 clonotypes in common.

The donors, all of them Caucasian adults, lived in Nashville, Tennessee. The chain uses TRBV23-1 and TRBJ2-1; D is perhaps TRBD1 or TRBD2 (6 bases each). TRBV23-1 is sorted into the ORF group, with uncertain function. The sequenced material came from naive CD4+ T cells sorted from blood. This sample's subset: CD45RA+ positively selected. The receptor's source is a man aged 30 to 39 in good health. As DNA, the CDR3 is TGCGCCAGCGGGGGGCGACAGGTCCGATCCTACAATGAGCAGTTCTTC. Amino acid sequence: CASGGRQVRSYNEQFF.